The 18 T cell receptor beta chains given below trace back to one sample, sequenced in a study of blood T cell repertoires in COVID-19. Sequencing was performed with immunoSEQ multiplex PCR; in TCRdb, only in-frame clones are kept and a portion is missing. The data show roughly 250,000 clones, about 85% seen once. Sequencing was done on a sample of peripheral blood. These receptors originate from a human donor with COVID-19, enrolled during active disease. The donor label of this sample is uncertain.

The rearrangement joins TRBV10-2 to TRBJ2-3, with D perhaps matching TRBD1 (7 bases). Germline CDR1 WSHSY, CDR2 SAAADI. Trimming took off 6 bases at V and 4 bases at J, with 14 bases between the two ends. There are 14 residues in the CDR3. The CDR3 bases are TGCGCCAGCAGACACAGGGGCGGGGCAGATACGCAGTATTTT. Protein product: CASRHRGGADTQYF.

The chain is built from TRBV5-1 and TRBJ2-5, with 11 bases that match TRBD2. Trimming took 7 bases from V and 1 from J; bases not matched to a gene: 6. Germline-derived CDR1 and CDR2 are SGHRS and YFSETQ. CDR3 length: 15 amino acids. CDR3: CASRLAGGVQETQYF. The DNA of the CDR3 is TGCGCCAGCCGTCTAGCGGGAGGAGTCCAAGAGACCCAGTACTTC.

A few counts support this clone. The chain is built from TRBV27 and TRBJ1-3; 8 bases map to TRBD1. Germline-derived CDR1 and CDR2 are MNHEY and SMNVEV (reference sequence). The CDR3 is 15 amino acids. Unmatched junction bases numbered 3, after V lost 1 base and J lost 4 bases. This chain's CDR3 is CASSLFRGLGNTIYF. The DNA for the CDR3 is TGTGCCAGCAGTTTATTCAGGGGGCTAGGAAACACCATATATTTT.

CDR3 bases: TGTGCCAGCAGACAAGGGGGCGATAACTATGGCTACACCTTC. Protein product: CASRQGGDNYGYTF. The chain has TRBV7-9 and TRBJ1-2; 7 bases match TRBD1. The CDR3 is made up of 14 amino acids. Germline V gives CDR1 SEHNR, CDR2 FQNEAQ (reference sequence). Germline trimming cut 6 bases from V and 1 base from J; bases unmatched to any gene: 5.

The chain links TRBV11-2 to TRBJ1-4; 7 positions match TRBD1. This CDR3 has 16 amino acids. Trimming cost V 1 base and J 6 bases; bases outside gene matches: 8. The germline gives CDR1 SGHAT, CDR2 FQNNGV. The CDR3 region is CASSLGDREAYEKLFF. CDR3 DNA sequence: TGTGCCAGCAGCTTAGGCGACAGGGAGGCTTATGAAAAACTGTTTTTT.

This clone was picked up a small number of times. The chain recombines TRBV28 with TRBJ2-3; D is ambiguous. The CDR3 is 14 amino acids. Germline V CDR1 and CDR2: MDHEN, SYDVKM. V shed 7 bases and J shed 1 base, with 12 bases lying between them. The CDR3 sequence: CASTSRGGTDTQYF. CDR3 coding DNA: TGTGCCAGCACCTCTAGAGGCGGCACAGATACGCAGTATTTT.

For the CDR3, the DNA is TGTGCCAGCAGTTACTGGGGGAGGGAGCCCCAGCATTTT. Protein: CASSYWGREPQHF. V is TRBV6-6 and J is TRBJ1-5; weak D call: TRBD1 (5 bases). Looked up from germline, CDR1 is MNHNY and CDR2 is SVGAGI (reference sequence). Trimming cost V 1 base and J 8 bases, with 9 bases left between them. The CDR3 runs 13 residues.

The genes are TRBV28 and TRBJ1-2; D is possibly TRBD1 (6 bases). Deletions cut 6 bases from V and 8 bases from J, with 19 bases between. Germline lookup yields CDR1 MDHEN and CDR2 SYDVKM. CDR3 length equals 14 residues. The CDR3 here is CASRPSLGAGGYTF. The DNA of the CDR3 is TGTGCCAGCAGACCTTCTCTGGGGGCAGGCGGCTACACCTTC.

The chain links TRBV3-1 (or the pseudogene TRBV3-2) to TRBJ2-1, with TRBD2 matching 9 bases. Germline lookup yields CDR1 LGHDT and CDR2 YNNKEL (reference sequence). The CDR3 has 16 amino acids. V lost 4 bases to trimming and J lost 8 bases; unmatched junction nucleotides: 12. The CDR3 nucleotides read TGTGCCAGCAGCCGATTTAGGGCCGCGGGGGGGGATGAGCAGTTCTTC. This codes for CASSRFRAAGGDEQFF.

This clone has a single count. The chain links TRBV5-1 to TRBJ2-7; D is perhaps TRBD1 (6 bases). Germline lookup yields CDR1 SGHRS and CDR2 YFSETQ. Trimming took 0 bases from V and 4 from J, leaving 14 bases between them. This CDR3 comprises 15 residues. DNA of the CDR3: TGCGCCAGCAGCTTGGAAGGGGGTGGGGTATACGAGCAGTACTTC. It codes for CASSLEGGGVYEQYF.

This chain uses TRBV5-1 with TRBJ2-5; D is possibly TRBD2 (6 bases). The CDR3 spans 14 residues. V gave up 2 bases and J gave up 2 bases, with 10 bases separating them. Per the germline V gene, CDR1 is SGHRS and CDR2 is YFSETQ. The CDR3 DNA reads TGCGCCAGCAGCTTAGCGGGCCAGCAAGAGACCCAGTACTTC. It specifies CASSLAGQQETQYF.

As DNA, the CDR3 is TGTGCCAGCAGTGAACATACCGCACTCTCTGGAAACACCATATATTTT. It specifies CASSEHTALSGNTIYF. V is TRBV6-1 and J is TRBJ1-3, with D unclear. The CDR3 spans 16 residues. Trimming cost V 2 bases and J 0 bases, with 11 bases left between them. CDR1 and CDR2 from the germline V gene are MNHNS and SASEGT.

The chain is built from TRBV19 and TRBJ2-7, with TRBD2 identical over 11 bases. CDR1 is LNHDA and CDR2 is SQIVND in the germline V gene (reference sequence). V gave up 5 bases and J gave up 2 bases; unmatched junction bases: 5. This CDR3 region has 15 residues. The CDR3 region has the DNA TGTGCCAGTAGTCCCAGACTAGCGGGGACCTACGAGCAGTACTTC. As protein: CASSPRLAGTYEQYF. The complete variable domain, with remaining parts taken from reference TRBV19 and TRBJ2-7, reads DGGITQSPKYLFRKEGQNVTLSCEQNLNHDAMYWYRQDPGQGLRLIYYSQIVNDFQKGDIAEGYSVSREKKESFPLTVTSAQKNPTAFYLCASSPRLAGTYEQYFGPGTRLTVT.

This clone was detected a few times. The V call is TRBV6-5, the J call TRBJ1-5, with TRBD1 matching over 9 bases. The CDR3 is 15 amino acids. Germline assignment: CDR1 MNHEY and CDR2 SVGAGI. J gave up 6 bases and V 0 bases, and 3 bases lay outside the gene matches. The CDR3 sequence: CASSYSTGGGQPQHF. Written as DNA, the CDR3 is TGTGCCAGCAGTTACTCTACAGGGGGCGGTCAGCCCCAGCATTTT.

This chain connects TRBV19 to TRBJ2-5; 15 bases match TRBD2. The V segment lost 8 bases and the J segment 5 bases; nucleotides outside the gene matches: 6. The CDR3 extends over 15 amino acids. Germline V gene lookup returns CDR1 LNHDA and CDR2 SQIVND (reference sequence). The CDR3 protein is CASCEGTSGRETQYF. CDR3 DNA sequence: TGTGCCAGTTGTGAAGGGACTAGCGGGAGGGAGACCCAGTACTTC.

The chain employs TRBV28 and TRBJ1-5; tentative D call: TRBD1 (5 bases). Trimming removed 10 bases at V and 2 bases at J, with 21 bases between. In germline, CDR1 is MDHEN, CDR2 SYDVKM. The CDR3 sequence is 16 residues long. CDR3 coding DNA: TGTGCCACCCTACTCGGGGGGGGGACTGGCAATCAGCCCCAGCATTTT. Its protein product is CATLLGGGTGNQPQHF.

This chain links TRBV7-6 with TRBJ2-5, with a tentative D call TRBD2 (6 bases). CDR1 and CDR2 from the germline V gene are SGHVS and FNYEAQ. This CDR3 contains 16 residues. Trimming left V 5 bases short and J 5 bases short, with 21 bases between. CDR3 nucleotides: TGTGCCAGCAGCCAAATAGTCCCTGGCAGCGGGGAGACCCAGTACTTC. Its translation is CASSQIVPGSGETQYF.

This chain links TRBV3-1 (or the pseudogene TRBV3-2) with TRBJ2-7; D is unresolved. CDR3 length: 11 residues. Trimming pared 2 bases from V and 7 bases from J, leaving 6 bases between. Germline CDR1 reads LGHDT; CDR2 reads YNNKEL (reference sequence). CDR3 coding DNA: TGTGCCAGCAGCCAAAGGCGGGAGCAGTACTTC. Protein sequence: CASSQRREQYF.